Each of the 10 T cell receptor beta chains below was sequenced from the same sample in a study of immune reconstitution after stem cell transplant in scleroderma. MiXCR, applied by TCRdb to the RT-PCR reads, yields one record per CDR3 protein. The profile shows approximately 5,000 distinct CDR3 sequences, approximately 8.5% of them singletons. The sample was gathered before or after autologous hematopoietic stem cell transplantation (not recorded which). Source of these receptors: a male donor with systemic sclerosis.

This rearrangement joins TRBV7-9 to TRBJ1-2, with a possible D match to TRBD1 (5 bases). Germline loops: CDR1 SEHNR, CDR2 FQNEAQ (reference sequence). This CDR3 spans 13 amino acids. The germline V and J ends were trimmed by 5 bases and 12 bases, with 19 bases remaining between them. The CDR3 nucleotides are TGTGCCAGCAGCCCGCAGGGACTTCGCAGCCACACCTTC. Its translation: CASSPQGLRSHTF.

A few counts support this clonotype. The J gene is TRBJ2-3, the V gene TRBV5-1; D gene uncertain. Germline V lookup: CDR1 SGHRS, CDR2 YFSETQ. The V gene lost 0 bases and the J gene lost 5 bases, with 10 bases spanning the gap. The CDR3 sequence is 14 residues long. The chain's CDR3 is CASSLEGRLDTQYF. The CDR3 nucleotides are TGCGCCAGCAGCTTGGAAGGGCGATTAGATACGCAGTATTTT.

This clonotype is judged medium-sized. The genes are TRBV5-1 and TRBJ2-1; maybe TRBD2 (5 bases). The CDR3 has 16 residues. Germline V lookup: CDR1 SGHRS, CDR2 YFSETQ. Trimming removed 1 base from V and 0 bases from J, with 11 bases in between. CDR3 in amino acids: CASSLSGISSYNEQFF. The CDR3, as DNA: TGCGCCAGCAGCTTGTCCGGGATTAGCTCCTACAATGAGCAGTTCTTC.

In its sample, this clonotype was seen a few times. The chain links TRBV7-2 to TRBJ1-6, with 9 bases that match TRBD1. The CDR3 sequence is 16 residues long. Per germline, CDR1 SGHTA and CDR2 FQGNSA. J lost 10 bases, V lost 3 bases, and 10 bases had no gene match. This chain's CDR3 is CASSFVAGTGSSPLHF. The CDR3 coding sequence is TGTGCCAGCAGCTTCGTAGCCGGGACAGGGAGCTCACCCCTCCACTTT.

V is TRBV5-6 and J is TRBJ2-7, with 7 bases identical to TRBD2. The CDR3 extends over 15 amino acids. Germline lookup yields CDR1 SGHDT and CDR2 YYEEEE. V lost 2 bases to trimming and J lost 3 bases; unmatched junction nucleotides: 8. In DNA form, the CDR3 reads TGTGCCAGCAGCTTTGAACGACTAGCAGACTACGAGCAGTACTTC. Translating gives CASSFERLADYEQYF. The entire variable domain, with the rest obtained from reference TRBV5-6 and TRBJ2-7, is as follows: DAGVTQSPTHLIKTRGQQVTLRCSPKSGHDTVSWYQQALGQGPQFIFQYYEEEERQRGNFPDRFSGHQFPNYSSELNVNALLLGDSALYLCASSFERLADYEQYFGPGTRLTVT.

The CDR3 protein is CAWSVDGGELFF. For the CDR3, the DNA is TGTGCCTGGAGTGTAGACGGAGGGGAGCTGTTTTTT. The gene calls are TRBV30 and TRBJ2-2, with no clear D. The germline CDR1 and CDR2 sequences are GTSNPN and SVGIG (reference sequence). The CDR3 runs 12 residues. V was pared by 0 bases and J by 8 bases, with 7 bases between.

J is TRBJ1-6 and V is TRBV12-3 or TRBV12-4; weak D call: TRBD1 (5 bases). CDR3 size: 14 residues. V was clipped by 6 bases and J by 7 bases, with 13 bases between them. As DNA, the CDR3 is TGTGCCAGCAGCCTCCAGGGTGGAAATTCACCCCTCCACTTT. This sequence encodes CASSLQGGNSPLHF.

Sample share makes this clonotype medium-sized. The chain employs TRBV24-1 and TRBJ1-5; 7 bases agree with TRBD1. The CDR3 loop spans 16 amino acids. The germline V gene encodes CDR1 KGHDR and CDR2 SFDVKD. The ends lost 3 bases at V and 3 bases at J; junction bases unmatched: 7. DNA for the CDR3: TGTGCCACCAGTGATAGGGCAGGGGGGCTCAATCAGCCCCAGCATTTT. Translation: CATSDRAGGLNQPQHF.

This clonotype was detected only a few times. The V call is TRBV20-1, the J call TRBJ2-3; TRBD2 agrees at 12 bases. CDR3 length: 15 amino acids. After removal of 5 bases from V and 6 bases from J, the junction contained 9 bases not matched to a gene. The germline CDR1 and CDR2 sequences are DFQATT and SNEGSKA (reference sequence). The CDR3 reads CSAAGLAGLSDTQYF. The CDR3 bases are TGCAGTGCTGCCGGACTAGCGGGATTGAGTGATACGCAGTATTTT.

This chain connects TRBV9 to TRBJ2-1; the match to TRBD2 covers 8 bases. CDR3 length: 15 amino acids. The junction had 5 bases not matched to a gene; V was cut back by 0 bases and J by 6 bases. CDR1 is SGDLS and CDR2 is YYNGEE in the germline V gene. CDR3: CASSVGSGGSNEQFF. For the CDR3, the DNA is TGTGCCAGCAGCGTAGGCAGCGGGGGCTCCAATGAGCAGTTCTTC.